The source of this T cell receptor (beta chain) is a study of beta chain features in type 1 diabetes. Study-level background: Investigators examined some 100 million sorted cells across all samples.

The CDR3 spans 13 residues. The germline V gene encodes CDR1 GTSNPN and CDR2 SVGIG (reference sequence). Deletions cut 3 bases from V and 4 bases from J, with 12 bases between. Expressed TCRB transcripts were sequenced because the isolated RNA had all been reverse transcribed beforehand. Method: immunoSEQ multiplex PCR; TCRdb's copy keeps in-frame clones and lacks some. The data hold under 850,000 clones, with 13% observed a single time. Overall study findings and caveats: In type 1 diabetes patients, VDJ junctions had fewer insertions; deletions at these junctions were more frequent. People with Type 1 diabetes carried modestly yet significantly shorter TCRB CDR3s in all four CD4+ subsets.

This clone was counted a few times. Its antigen is still unknown. This chain connects TRBV30 to TRBJ2-5, with a weak D call TRBD1 (7 bases). The TCR originated in a man between 18 and 35 years old with type 1 diabetes. Sequencing input: naive CD4+ T cells from blood. The CDR3: CAWRIRGVETQYF. In DNA, the CDR3 is TGTGCCTGGAGGATCAGGGGGGTAGAGACCCAGTACTTC.